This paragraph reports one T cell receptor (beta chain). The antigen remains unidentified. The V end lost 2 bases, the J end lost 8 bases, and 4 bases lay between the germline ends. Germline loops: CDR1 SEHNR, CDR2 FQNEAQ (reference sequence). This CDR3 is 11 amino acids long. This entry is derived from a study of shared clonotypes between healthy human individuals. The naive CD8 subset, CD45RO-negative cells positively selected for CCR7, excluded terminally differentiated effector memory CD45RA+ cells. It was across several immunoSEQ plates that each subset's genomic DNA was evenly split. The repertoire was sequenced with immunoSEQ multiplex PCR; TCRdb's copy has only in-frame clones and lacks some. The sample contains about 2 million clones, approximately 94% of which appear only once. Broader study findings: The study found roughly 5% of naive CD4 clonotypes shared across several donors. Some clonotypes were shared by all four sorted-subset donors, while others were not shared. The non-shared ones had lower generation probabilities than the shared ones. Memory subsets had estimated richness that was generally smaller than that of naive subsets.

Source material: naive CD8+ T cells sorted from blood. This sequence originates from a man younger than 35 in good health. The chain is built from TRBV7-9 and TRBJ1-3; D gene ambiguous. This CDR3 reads CASSLWDTIYF. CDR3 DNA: TGTGCCAGCAGCTTATGGGACACCATATATTTT.